Listed below are T cell receptor beta chains from one sample, sequenced in a study of shared clonotypes between healthy human individuals. Sequenced by immunoSEQ multiplex PCR; TCRdb stores in-frame clones only, minus some. The table shows 150,000 to 200,000 clones, with approximately 70% occurring only once. Sequencing was carried out using memory CD4+ T cells sorted from blood. The receptors stem from a young man in good health. CDR3s include the opening cysteine and the closing phenylalanine or tryptophan. A D gene is named only where the DNA matches it firmly. Clone size is shown for a subset of rows, as once, few, many or a class of expanded clone.

d_gene,abundance,j_gene,v_gene,CDR3aa,CDR3nt
TRBD1,once,TRBJ2-3,TRBV9,CASSARQGATDTQYF,TGTGCCAGCAGCGCCCGACAGGGGGCAACAGATACGCAGTATTTT
-,-,TRBJ2-4,TRBV5-5,CASSYHRDIQYF,TGTGCCAGCAGCTATCATAGGGACATTCAGTACTTC
-,-,TRBJ2-7,TRBV10-3,CAISESNPGTAEEQYF,TGTGCCATCAGTGAGTCTAATCCGGGGACGGCGGAAGAGCAGTACTTC
TRBD1,-,TRBJ2-7,TRBV2,CASSDGDRGYEQYF,TGTGCCAGCAGTGACGGGGACAGGGGATACGAGCAGTACTTC
TRBD2,-,TRBJ2-3,TRBV28,CASSLYTSGRARDTQYF,TGTGCCAGCAGTTTATACACTAGCGGGAGGGCCAGAGATACGCAGTATTTT
-,-,TRBJ1-2,TRBV28,CASDRTANYGYTF,TGTGCCAGCGATAGGACAGCTAACTATGGCTACACCTTC
-,few,TRBJ2-1,TRBV2,CASSAQLDNEQFF,TGTGCCAGCAGTGCTCAGTTGGACAATGAGCAGTTCTTC
TRBD1,few,TRBJ2-5,TRBV9,CASSVGTAETQYF,TGTGCCAGCAGCGTCGGGACAGCAGAGACCCAGTACTTC
-,few,TRBJ1-2,TRBV5-1,CASSVLGPEGYTF,TGCGCCAGCAGCGTACTGGGTCCAGAGGGCTACACCTTC
-,-,TRBJ2-3,TRBV27,CASSPGTTSTDTQYF,TGTGCCAGCAGCCCAGGCACGACTAGCACAGATACGCAGTATTTT
TRBD1,-,TRBJ2-1,TRBV5-1,CASSSKPGQGGNEQFF,TGCGCCAGCAGCTCCAAACCGGGACAGGGGGGAAATGAGCAGTTCTTC
-,few,TRBJ2-7,TRBV15,CATSRDRPSYEQYF,TGTGCCACCAGCAGGGACCGGCCATCCTACGAGCAGTACTTC
-,-,TRBJ2-7,TRBV7-9,CASSPGISYEQYF,TGTGCCAGCAGCCCCGGGATCTCCTACGAGCAGTACTTC
-,-,TRBJ2-7,TRBV6-1,CASAGIGRAYEQYF,TGTGCCAGCGCAGGGATAGGACGGGCCTACGAGCAGTACTTC